The rows below give T cell receptor beta chains drawn from one sample of a study of T cells after yellow fever vaccination. TCRdb ran MiXCR on the 5' RACE reads and lists one entry per CDR3 protein. The sample yields approximately 160,000 distinct CDR3 sequences, around 9.7% seen once. Sequenced here: CD8+ T cells sorted from PBMCs, sampled 45 days after the yellow fever booster vaccination. The receptors stem from a man younger than 35 who received the YFV17D yellow fever vaccine. Both conserved end residues are trimmed from each CDR3. Fields, in order: CDR3 protein, J gene, CDR3 length, V gene, clone size. A clone size is listed for some rows: how often the clone was seen (once, few, many), or a class if it is expanded.

CDR3aa: ASSLYGDYNSPLH
j_gene: TRBJ1-6
len: 13
v_gene: TRBV5-4
abundance: few

CDR3aa: ASSWSSDFGYT
j_gene: TRBJ1-2
len: 11
v_gene: TRBV5-1
abundance: few

CDR3aa: ASSVEGSTDTEY
j_gene: TRBJ2-3
len: 12
v_gene: TRBV9
abundance: -

CDR3aa: ASSGLDGAEELF
j_gene: TRBJ2-2
len: 12
v_gene: TRBV6-5
abundance: -

CDR3aa: ASSVGGGTIIHEQY
j_gene: TRBJ2-7
len: 14
v_gene: TRBV5-1
abundance: few

CDR3aa: ASRKDSSYNSPLH
j_gene: TRBJ1-6
len: 13
v_gene: TRBV12-3/TRBV12-4
abundance: -

CDR3aa: ASSQDRYPDTQY
j_gene: TRBJ2-3
len: 12
v_gene: TRBV4-3
abundance: few

CDR3aa: ASSGDDGRNTEAF
j_gene: TRBJ1-1
len: 13
v_gene: TRBV5-1
abundance: -

CDR3aa: ASSQLRDSYSYEQY
j_gene: TRBJ2-7
len: 14
v_gene: TRBV4-3
abundance: -

CDR3aa: SVDRGVQETQY
j_gene: TRBJ2-5
len: 11
v_gene: TRBV29-1
abundance: -

CDR3aa: AITGGQGGEKLF
j_gene: TRBJ1-4
len: 12
v_gene: TRBV12-3/TRBV12-4
abundance: -

CDR3aa: ASSSLLGTGLDTQY
j_gene: TRBJ2-3
len: 14
v_gene: TRBV7-6
abundance: few

CDR3aa: ASSERQGSWAGELF
j_gene: TRBJ2-2
len: 14
v_gene: TRBV9
abundance: few

CDR3aa: SVEGGGTQTYYEQF
j_gene: TRBJ2-1
len: 14
v_gene: TRBV29-1
abundance: -